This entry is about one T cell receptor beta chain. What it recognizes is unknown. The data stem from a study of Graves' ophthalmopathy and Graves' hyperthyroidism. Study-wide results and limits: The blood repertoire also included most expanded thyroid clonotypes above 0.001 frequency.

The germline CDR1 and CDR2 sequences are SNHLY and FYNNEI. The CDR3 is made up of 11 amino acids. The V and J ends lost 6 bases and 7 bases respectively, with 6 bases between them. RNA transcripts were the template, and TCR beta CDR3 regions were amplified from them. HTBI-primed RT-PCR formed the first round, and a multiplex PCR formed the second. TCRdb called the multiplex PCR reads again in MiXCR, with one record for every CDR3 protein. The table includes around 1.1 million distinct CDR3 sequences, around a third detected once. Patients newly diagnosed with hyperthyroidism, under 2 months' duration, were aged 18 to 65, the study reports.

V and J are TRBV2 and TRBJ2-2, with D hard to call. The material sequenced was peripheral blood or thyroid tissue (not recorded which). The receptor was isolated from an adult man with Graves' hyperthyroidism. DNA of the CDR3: TGTGCCAGCAGGAAGAGCGGGGAGCTGTTTTTT. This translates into CASRKSGELFF. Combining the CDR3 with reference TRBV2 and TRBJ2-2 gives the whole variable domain EPEVTQTPSHQVTQMGQEVILRCVPISNHLYFYWYRQILGQKVEFLVSFYNNEISEKSEIFDDQFSVERPDGSNFTLKIRSTKLEDSAMYFCASRKSGELFFGEGSRLTVL.